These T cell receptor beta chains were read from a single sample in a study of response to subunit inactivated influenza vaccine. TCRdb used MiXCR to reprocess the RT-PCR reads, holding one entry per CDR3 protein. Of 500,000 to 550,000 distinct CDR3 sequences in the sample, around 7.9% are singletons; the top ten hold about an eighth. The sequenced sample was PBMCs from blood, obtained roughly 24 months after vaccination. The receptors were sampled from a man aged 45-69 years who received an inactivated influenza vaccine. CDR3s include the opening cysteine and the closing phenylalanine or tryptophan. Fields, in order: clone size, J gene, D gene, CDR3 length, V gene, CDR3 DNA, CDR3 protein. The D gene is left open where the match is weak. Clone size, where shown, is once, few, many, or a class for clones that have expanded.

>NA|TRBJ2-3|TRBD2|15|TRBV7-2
TGTGCCAGCAGCTTAGGACTAGCGGGAATGGATACGCAGTATTTT
CASSLGLAGMDTQYF
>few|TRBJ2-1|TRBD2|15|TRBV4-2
TGTGCGTCCGGGGGCGGGGGGTTCTCCTACAATGAGCAGTTCTTC
CASGGGGFSYNEQFF
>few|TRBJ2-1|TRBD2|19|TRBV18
TGTGCCAGCTCGCGCCAGTCTCCCATAGCGGGCAGCTCCTACAATGAGCAGTTCTTC
CASSRQSPIAGSSYNEQFF
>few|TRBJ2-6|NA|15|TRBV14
TGTGCCAGCAGTTGGGGCCGCCGGGGGGCCAACGTCCTGACTTTC
CASSWGRRGANVLTF
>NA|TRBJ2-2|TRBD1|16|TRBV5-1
TGCGCCAGCAGGCAAGACGGACAGGTGCTGTTCGGGGAGCTGTTTTTT
CASRQDGQVLFGELFF
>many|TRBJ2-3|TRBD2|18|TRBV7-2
TGTGCCAGCAGCTTAGCCACGGGAGGAGCAGCTGGGACAGATACGCAGTATTTT
CASSLATGGAAGTDTQYF
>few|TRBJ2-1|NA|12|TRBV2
TGTGCCAGCAGCTCATGGACGAGGGAGCAGTTCTTC
CASSSWTREQFF
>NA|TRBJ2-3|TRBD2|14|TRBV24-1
TGTGCCACCAGTGATACTAGCGGGAGGAATACGCAGTATTTT
CATSDTSGRNTQYF
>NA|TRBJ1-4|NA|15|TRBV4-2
TGTGCCAGCAGCCCCCGGGCAGCTTTTAATGAAAAACTGTTTTTT
CASSPRAAFNEKLFF
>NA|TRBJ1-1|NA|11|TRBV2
TGTGCCGGTGGACAGCAGCGGACGGCTTTCTTT
CAGGQQRTAFF
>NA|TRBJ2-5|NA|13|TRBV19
TGTGCCAGTCGAGACAGGGCGGGGGAGACCCAGTACTTC
CASRDRAGETQYF
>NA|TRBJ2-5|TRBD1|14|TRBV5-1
TGCGCCAGCAGCTTAACAGGGGTGTGGGAGACCCAGTACTTC
CASSLTGVWETQYF
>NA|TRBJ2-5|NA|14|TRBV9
TGTGCCAGCAGCGTAGACCGGACTCAAGAGACCCAGTACTTC
CASSVDRTQETQYF
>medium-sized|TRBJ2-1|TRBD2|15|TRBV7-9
TGTGCCAGCAGCCCTCCTAGCGGGAGCGACAATGAGCAGTTCTTC
CASSPPSGSDNEQFF
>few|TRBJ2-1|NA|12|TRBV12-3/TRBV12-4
TGTGCCAGCAGTTTCCCGGGTAGTGAGCAGTTCTTC
CASSFPGSEQFF
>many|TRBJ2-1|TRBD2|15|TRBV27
TGTGCCAGCAGTTTGATCCGGCGGGAGGGTAGTGAGCAGTTCTTC
CASSLIRREGSEQFF
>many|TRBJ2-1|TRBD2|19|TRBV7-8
TGTGCCAGCAGCTCCAGGACTAGCGGGGGGACAAGCTCCTACAATGAGCAGTTCTTC
CASSSRTSGGTSSYNEQFF
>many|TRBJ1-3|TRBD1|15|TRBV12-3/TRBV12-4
TGTGCCAGCAGAAACAGGGGAAGTACTGGAAACACCATATATTTT
CASRNRGSTGNTIYF
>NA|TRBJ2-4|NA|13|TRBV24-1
TGTGCCACCAGTGATCCAGGGTTAGCCATTCAGTACTTC
CATSDPGLAIQYF
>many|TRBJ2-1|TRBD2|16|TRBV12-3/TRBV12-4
TGTGCCAGCAGACCTAGCGGGAGTGGCTCCTACAATGAGCAGTTCTTC
CASRPSGSGSYNEQFF
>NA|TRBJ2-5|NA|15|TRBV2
TGTGCCAGCAGTGACGGGGGGCAAAGACAAGAGACCCAGTACTTC
CASSDGGQRQETQYF
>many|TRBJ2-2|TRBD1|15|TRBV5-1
TGCGCCAGCAGCATACAGGGGGATGGCGCCGGGGAGCTGTTTTTT
CASSIQGDGAGELFF
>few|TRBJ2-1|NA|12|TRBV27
TGTGCCAGCAGTTTTCCTGGCAATGAGCAGTTCTTC
CASSFPGNEQFF
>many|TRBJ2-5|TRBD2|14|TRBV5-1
TGCGCCAGCAGCTTAACTAGCGGGACAGAGACCCAGTACTTC
CASSLTSGTETQYF
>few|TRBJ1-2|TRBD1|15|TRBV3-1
TGTGCCAGCAGCCAAGCGGGGGACAGTCCCTATGGCTACACCTTC
CASSQAGDSPYGYTF
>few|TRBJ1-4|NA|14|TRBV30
TGTGCCTGGCACAAGCCGGGCTCTAATGAAAAACTGTTTTTT
CAWHKPGSNEKLFF
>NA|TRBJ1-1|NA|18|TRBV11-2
TGTGCCAGCAGCTTATTGTTTGGCTTGACCATGGGAAGCACTGAAGCTTTCTTT
CASSLLFGLTMGSTEAFF
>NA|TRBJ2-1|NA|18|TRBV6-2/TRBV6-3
TGTGCCAGCAGTTACTCGAAGCGTCGAATAGGGAACTACAATGAGCAGTTCTTC
CASSYSKRRIGNYNEQFF
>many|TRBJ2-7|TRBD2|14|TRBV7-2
TGTGCCAGCAGCCCGAGCGGGAATGGCTGGGAGCAGTACTTC
CASSPSGNGWEQYF